Listed here are 27 T cell receptor beta chains from one sample, sequenced in a study of T-cell reconstitution after alpha-beta-depleted transplantation in children. The TCRbeta library incorporated unique molecular identifiers. Each CDR3 protein is one row after TCRdb ran MiXCR on the PCR reads. The sample contains nearly 400,000 distinct CDR3 sequences, roughly 20% of which appear only once. The sequences come from PBMCs from the stem cell graft donor, collected from the stem cell graft. Receptors originate from a human donor who donated a stem cell graft to a child with acute myeloid leukemia.

The gene calls are TRBV18 and TRBJ2-1; 11 bases map to TRBD2. The CDR3 totals 14 residues. Unmatched junction bases numbered 3, after V lost 3 bases and J lost 8 bases. The germline gives CDR1 KGHSH, CDR2 LQKENI. The chain's CDR3 is CASSPLAGGDEQFF. Here the CDR3 DNA reads TGTGCCAGCTCACCGCTAGCGGGGGGCGATGAGCAGTTCTTC. Together with reference TRBV18 and TRBJ2-1, the CDR3 gives the full variable domain: NAGVMQNPRHLVRRRGQEARLRCSPMKGHSHVYWYRQLPEEGLKFMVYLQKENIIDESGMPKERFSAEFPKEGPSILRIQQVVRGDSAAYFCASSPLAGGDEQFFGPGTRLTVL.

This sequence joins TRBV12-3 or TRBV12-4 and TRBJ1-5; D might be TRBD1 (5 bases). Deletions cut 3 bases from V and 4 bases from J, with 10 bases between. The CDR3 extends over 14 amino acids. The CDR3 DNA is TGTGCCAGCAGTTTTTGGGCAGGGAATCAGCCCCAGCATTTT. This codes for CASSFWAGNQPQHF.

The chain recombines TRBV7-9 with TRBJ2-5; 8 nucleotides align to TRBD2. After removal of 4 bases from V and 9 bases from J, the junction contained 13 bases not matched to a gene. CDR3 length: 15 amino acids. Germline CDR1 SEHNR, CDR2 FQNEAQ (reference sequence). Here the CDR3 DNA reads TGTGCCAGCAGCTACGGACTAGCCGAGCGTGGGTCCCAGTACTTC. Its protein is CASSYGLAERGSQYF.

This chain joins TRBV24-1 and TRBJ2-1; 10 bases agree with TRBD1. The CDR3 length is 19 residues. The junction had 13 bases not matched to a gene; V was cut back by 6 bases and J by 0 bases. Per germline, CDR1 KGHDR and CDR2 SFDVKD. The CDR3 bases are TGTGCCACCAGTTCATCGGACAGGGGGTCCCTGAGCTCCTACAATGAGCAGTTCTTC. This gives the protein CATSSSDRGSLSSYNEQFF.

The chain recombines TRBV5-1 with TRBJ2-2; 8 nucleotides line up with TRBD1. This CDR3 spans 18 amino acids. From germline, CDR1 is SGHRS and CDR2 YFSETQ. V gave up 3 bases and J gave up 1 base; unmatched junction bases: 11. In nucleotides, the CDR3 is TGCGCCAGCAGCTCGCGGGACAGGCCGTATGGGAACACCGGGGAGCTGTTTTTT. Translating it yields CASSSRDRPYGNTGELFF.

This clonotype has just a few counts. J is TRBJ2-5 and V is TRBV19, with D possibly being TRBD2 (6 bases). With 2 bases removed from V and 3 bases from J, the gap between germline ends came to 19 bases. This CDR3 region has 17 residues. CDR1 and CDR2 (germline): LNHDA, SQIVND (reference sequence). The CDR3 nucleotides are TGTGCCAGTAGTATACGGTCCGGGGGTGGTCGAAAAGAGACCCAGTACTTC. Encoded protein: CASSIRSGGGRKETQYF.

This clonotype has just one count. This chain uses TRBV20-1 with TRBJ2-7, with a weak D call TRBD2 (5 bases). Looked up from germline, CDR1 is DFQATT and CDR2 is SNEGSKA (reference sequence). The ends were cut back, 5 bases at V and 3 bases at J, with 11 bases in the middle. The CDR3 is made up of 12 amino acids. CDR3 bases: TGCAGTGCTCGCTACGGGAACTACGAGCAGTACTTC. It encodes CSARYGNYEQYF.

This clonotype was counted between two and nine times. The genes are TRBV12-3 or TRBV12-4 and TRBJ2-1; no firm D call. The CDR3 spans 12 residues. The ends were cut back, 5 bases at V and 9 bases at J, with 11 bases in the middle. CDR3 region: CASSPQVPEQFF. CDR3 DNA: TGTGCCAGCAGTCCCCAGGTCCCTGAGCAGTTCTTC.

This clonotype has just a few counts. The chain links TRBV7-2 to TRBJ2-7; 7 bases agree with TRBD2. The CDR3 is made up of 16 amino acids. The germline V gene encodes CDR1 SGHTA and CDR2 FQGNSA. V was clipped by 1 base and J by 0 bases; unmatched bases: 6. CDR3 DNA sequence: TGTGCCAGCAGCTTAGGGCCAGCGGGACCCTCCTACGAGCAGTACTTC. Its translation: CASSLGPAGPSYEQYF.

In this sample, this clonotype turned up once. This chain links TRBV3-1 with TRBJ2-5; tentative D call: TRBD2 (5 bases). There are 15 residues in the CDR3. In germline, CDR1 is LGHDT, CDR2 YNNKEL (reference sequence). V was trimmed by 4 bases and J by 5 bases, leaving 17 bases between them. This CDR3 reads CASSPQRGTWETQYF. CDR3 nucleotides: TGTGCCAGCAGCCCTCAACGGGGTACCTGGGAGACCCAGTACTTC.

This clonotype was seen more than once but under ten times. The chain employs TRBV12-3 or TRBV12-4 and TRBJ2-7; D might be TRBD1 or TRBD2, each matching 5 bases. The CDR3 consists of 17 residues. The V and J ends lost 5 bases and 7 bases respectively, with 27 bases between them. In DNA, the CDR3 is TGTGCCAGCAGTCCAAAACCCAAGACAGTGGGACCCGAGGAGCAGTACTTC. Its translation is CASSPKPKTVGPEEQYF.

This clonotype was counted a few times. The rearrangement links TRBV3-1 to TRBJ2-7, with 9 bases fitting TRBD1. After removal of 5 bases from V and 2 bases from J, the junction contained 10 bases not matched to a gene. Germline-derived CDR1 and CDR2 are LGHDT and YNNKEL (reference sequence). The CDR3 has 16 residues. The CDR3 protein is CASSTKSGTGTYEQYF. The CDR3 coding sequence is TGTGCCAGCAGCACCAAATCCGGGACAGGGACCTACGAGCAGTACTTC.

This chain uses TRBV6-1 with TRBJ2-2; 8 bases are a match to TRBD2. V shed 5 bases, J shed 8 bases, and the junction held 13 bases outside the gene matches. The germline V gene has CDR1 MNHNS and CDR2 SASEGT. This CDR3 has 16 residues. The CDR3 protein is CASSQGTSTPGGELFF. The CDR3 coding sequence is TGTGCCAGCAGTCAGGGGACTAGTACCCCGGGTGGGGAGCTGTTTTTT.

The gene calls are TRBV20-1 and TRBJ2-4, with 8 nucleotides matching TRBD1. This CDR3 has 17 amino acids. V lost 4 bases to trimming and J lost 1 base; unmatched junction nucleotides: 12. Germline CDR1 DFQATT, CDR2 SNEGSKA (reference sequence). CDR3 sequence reads: CSATLGGQGRAKNIQYF. CDR3 sequence (DNA): TGCAGTGCTACCCTGGGCGGACAGGGCCGTGCCAAAAACATTCAGTACTTC.

This clonotype was detected ten times or more. The chain couples TRBV20-1 to TRBJ1-1, with no clear D. CDR3 length: 14 residues. Trimming cost V 3 bases and J 2 bases, with 13 bases left between them. CDR1 and CDR2 from the germline V gene are DFQATT and SNEGSKA (reference sequence). CDR3 sequence: CSASDGSTNTEAFF. DNA of the CDR3: TGCAGTGCTAGTGACGGAAGCACTAACACTGAAGCTTTCTTT.

The V call is TRBV7-9, the J call TRBJ2-1; TRBD1 or TRBD2 may be the D gene (5 bases each). Germline V gene lookup returns CDR1 SEHNR and CDR2 FQNEAQ (reference sequence). This CDR3 spans 12 amino acids. V was shortened by 1 base and J by 15 bases, with 13 bases between the two germline ends. CDR3 protein: CASSLVGPEWFF. CDR3 coding DNA: TGTGCCAGCAGCTTAGTGGGACCCGAATGGTTCTTC.

The genes are TRBV12-3 or TRBV12-4 and TRBJ2-7; 7 bases line up with TRBD2. This CDR3 comprises 15 residues. Losses at the gene ends were 4 bases for V and 5 bases for J; bases not matched to a gene: 11. CDR3 in DNA: TGTGCCAGCAGTTCCCAGGGAGGGCTATTGAACGAGCAGTACTTC. This encodes CASSSQGGLLNEQYF.

The V call is TRBV5-1, the J call TRBJ2-3, with 15 bases matching TRBD2. V was pared by 4 bases and J by 8 bases, with 8 bases of the junction left unmatched. The CDR3 spans 16 residues. The germline CDR1 and CDR2 sequences are SGHRS and YFSETQ. The CDR3 region is CASSLGLAGGQVTQYF. For the CDR3, the DNA is TGCGCCAGCAGCCTCGGACTAGCGGGAGGGCAGGTTACGCAGTATTTT.

This clonotype was seen more than once but under ten times. In nucleotides, the CDR3 is TGTGCCAGCAGCCTACGTGCGGGCAGGCTCGTCGAGCAGTACTTC. It codes for CASSLRAGRLVEQYF. This sequence joins TRBV12-3 or TRBV12-4 and TRBJ2-7; TRBD2 might be the D (5 bases). The V and J ends lost 6 bases and 6 bases respectively, with 21 bases between them. The CDR3 is 15 residues long.

The chain carries TRBV20-1 and TRBJ2-5, with D possibly being TRBD2 (6 bases). Germline lookup yields CDR1 DFQATT and CDR2 SNEGSKA (reference sequence). This CDR3 has 14 amino acids. Trimming pared 3 bases from V and 2 bases from J, leaving 13 bases between. CDR3 sequence (DNA): TGCAGTGCTAGGGGGGACTCGACACAAGAGACCCAGTACTTC. Translation gives CSARGDSTQETQYF.

V and J are TRBV5-1 and TRBJ2-1, with 13 bases fitting TRBD2. The CDR3 contains 16 residues. The ends lost 3 bases at V and 9 bases at J; junction bases unmatched: 9. CDR1 SGHRS and CDR2 YFSETQ come from the germline V gene. This CDR3 is CASSSPGLAGPTEQFF. CDR3 bases: TGCGCCAGCAGCTCCCCGGGACTAGCGGGACCGACTGAGCAGTTCTTC.

Of note for this clonotype: At one end the junction does not follow the germline gene, possibly because of a read error. The chain has TRBV5-6 and TRBJ2-7; D is perhaps TRBD2 (5 bases). The germline gives CDR1 SGHDT, CDR2 YYEEEE. The CDR3 sequence is 13 residues long. For the CDR3, the DNA is TGTGCCATCAGCCCCGGACTGCCCTACGAGCAGTACTTC. Protein product: CAISPGLPYEQYF.

This chain uses TRBV3-1 with TRBJ2-7; 12 bases are shared with TRBD2. The V segment lost 0 bases and the J segment 7 bases; nucleotides outside the gene matches: 7. Per the germline V gene, CDR1 is LGHDT and CDR2 is YNNKEL (reference sequence). The CDR3 has 16 residues. CDR3 DNA: TGTGCCAGCAGCCAAGATCCACTAGCGGGAGGAGGTGAGCAGTACTTC. Translating gives CASSQDPLAGGGEQYF.

The rearrangement uses TRBV9 and TRBJ2-5; D assignment may be TRBD1 or TRBD2 (5 bases each). The germline gives CDR1 SGDLS, CDR2 YYNGEE. The CDR3 sequence is 13 residues long. Between the trimmed V and J ends, which lost 2 bases and 7 bases, there was a span of 12 bases. The CDR3 DNA follows: TGTGCCAGCAGCGTTTCGGAGAGGGGGACCCAGTACTTC. It yields the protein CASSVSERGTQYF. Drawing the rest from reference TRBV9 and TRBJ2-5, the complete variable domain is DSGVTQTPKHLITATGQRVTLRCSPRSGDLSVYWYQQSLDQGLQFLIQYYNGEERAKGNILERFSAQQFPDLHSELNLSSLELGDSALYFCASSVSERGTQYFGPGTRLLVL.

A few counts support this clonotype. This chain uses TRBV11-2 with TRBJ2-2, with D unclear. V gave up 2 bases and J gave up 9 bases, with 7 bases separating them. The CDR3 length is 12 residues. Looked up from germline, CDR1 is SGHAT and CDR2 is FQNNGV. CDR3 loop: CASSLIARELFF. DNA for the CDR3: TGTGCCAGCAGCTTAATCGCGCGGGAGCTGTTTTTT.

This clonotype was seen ten or more times. This chain joins TRBV6-2 or TRBV6-3 and TRBJ2-2; D is unclear. The CDR3 totals 13 residues. The germline V and J ends were trimmed by 7 bases and 0 bases, with 6 bases remaining between them. Germline CDR1 and CDR2: MNHEY and SVGEGT. CDR3 loop: CASTGTNTGELFF. As DNA, the CDR3 is TGTGCCAGCACTGGCACGAACACCGGGGAGCTGTTTTTT.

This chain joins TRBV27 and TRBJ2-7; the match to TRBD1 covers 9 bases. V lost 4 bases to trimming and J lost 0 bases; unmatched junction nucleotides: 19. Germline V gene lookup returns CDR1 MNHEY and CDR2 SMNVEV (reference sequence). This CDR3 is 20 amino acids long. The CDR3 DNA is TGTGCCAGCAGTTCACTCTCCGGGACAGGGAGGCGCGAGAGCTCCTACGAGCAGTACTTC. Its protein is CASSSLSGTGRRESSYEQYF.